This T cell receptor beta chain was sequenced in a study of cytotoxic CD8 clonotypes in ibrutinib-treated CLL. Study-wide results and limits: Sampling schedules were unmatched across sustained-remission and progressing patients. Shared public clonotypes were rare, and on treatment they either got smaller or stayed the same.

The intended depth for sequencing was 1 in 200,000 to 1 in 1 million T cells. The assay was immunoSEQ multiplex PCR, and TCRdb's table has in-frame clones only and misses some. The sample has about 310,000 clones, about 77% seen once. This clone came up once. Its target is unknown. Material: PBMCs, obtained before ibrutinib treatment. This receptor was obtained from a human donor with chronic lymphocytic leukemia.

The CDR3 DNA is TGTGCCAGCAGCCGCGTTCTCGCGGGAGGGGGAGAGACCCAGTACTTC. Encoded protein: CASSRVLAGGGETQYF. V and J are TRBV27 and TRBJ2-5, with 9 bases that match TRBD2. The CDR3 loop spans 16 amino acids. J was trimmed by 4 bases and V by 6 bases; bases with no gene match: 12. The germline gives CDR1 MNHEY, CDR2 SMNVEV (reference sequence).